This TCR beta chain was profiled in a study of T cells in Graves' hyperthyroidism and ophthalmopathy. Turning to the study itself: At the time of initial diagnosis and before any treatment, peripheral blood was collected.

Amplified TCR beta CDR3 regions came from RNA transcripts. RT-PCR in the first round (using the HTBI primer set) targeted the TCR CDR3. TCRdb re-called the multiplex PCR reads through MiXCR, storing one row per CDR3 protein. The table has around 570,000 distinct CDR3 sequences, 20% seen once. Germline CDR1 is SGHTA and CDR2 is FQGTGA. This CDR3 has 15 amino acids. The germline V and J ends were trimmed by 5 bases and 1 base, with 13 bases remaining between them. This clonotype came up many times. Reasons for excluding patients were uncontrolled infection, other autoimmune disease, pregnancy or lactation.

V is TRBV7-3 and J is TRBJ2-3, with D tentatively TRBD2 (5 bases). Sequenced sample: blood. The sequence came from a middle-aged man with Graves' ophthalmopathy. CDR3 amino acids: CASSPGVLGTDTQYF. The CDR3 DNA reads TGTGCCAGCAGCCCCGGGGTCTTGGGCACAGATACGCAGTATTTT. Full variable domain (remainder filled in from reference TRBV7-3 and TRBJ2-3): GAGVSQTPSNKVTEKGKYVELRCDPISGHTALYWYRQSLGQGPEFLIYFQGTGAADDSGLPNDRFFAVRPEGSVSTLKIQRTERGDSAVYLCASSPGVLGTDTQYFGPGTRLTVL.